The rows below give T cell receptor beta chains drawn from one sample of a study of Ad26.COV2.S vaccination and SARS-CoV-2 variants. TCRdb's copy holds only in-frame clones and misses some; the assay was immunoSEQ multiplex PCR. The table records hundreds of thousands of clones, roughly 90% of them present only once. The material sequenced was peripheral blood, taken in a trial of Ad26.COV2.S vaccine versus placebo. The origin of the receptors is a person between 18 and 59 years old who received the Ad26.COV2.S COVID-19 vaccine or a placebo. Both conserved end residues are part of each CDR3. The D gene is left open where the match is weak. Where a row states a size, it is once, few, many or the class of an expanded clone; other rows omit it.

TRBV18	TRBJ2-7	TRBD2	-	CASSPVGAPGGEQYF	TGTGCCAGCTCACCAGTTGGGGCCCCGGGGGGTGAGCAGTACTTC
TRBV5-6	TRBJ1-2	-	-	CASRSNYGYTF	TGTGCCAGCAGGTCTAACTATGGCTACACCTTC
TRBV5-8	TRBJ2-1	TRBD2	-	CASSPIAGGPNEQFF	TGTGCCAGCAGCCCGATAGCGGGAGGCCCCAATGAGCAGTTCTTC
TRBV3-1/TRBV3-2	TRBJ2-3	TRBD2	once	CASSQGGLVGTDTQYF	TGTGCCAGCAGCCAAGGGGGACTAGTGGGCACAGATACGCAGTATTTT
TRBV6-5	TRBJ2-2	-	-	CASLGTGWTGELFF	TGTGCCAGCTTAGGAACAGGGTGGACCGGGGAGCTGTTTTTT
TRBV11-2	TRBJ2-5	TRBD1	-	CASSSLDRPYSETQYF	TGTGCCAGCAGCTCGCTGGACAGGCCATATTCGGAGACCCAGTACTTC
TRBV15	TRBJ1-2	-	-	CATSRGTVGGYTF	TGTGCCACCAGCAGAGGGACAGTTGGTGGCTACACCTTC
TRBV6-4	TRBJ2-3	-	-	CASSDLAGTDTQYF	TGTGCCAGCAGTGATTTGGCAGGCACAGATACGCAGTATTTT
TRBV2	TRBJ2-3	-	-	CASSTNVGWTDTQYF	TGTGCCAGCAGCACCAACGTTGGTTGGACAGATACGCAGTATTTT
TRBV27	TRBJ2-2	TRBD2	-	CASSLAGVFTNTGELFF	TGTGCCAGCAGCCTAGCGGGAGTTTTTACGAACACCGGGGAGCTGTTTTTT
TRBV5-6	TRBJ1-5	-	-	CASSSDQAGQPQHF	TGTGCCAGCAGCTCCGACCAGGCGGGTCAGCCCCAGCATTTT
TRBV24-1	TRBJ2-2	-	once	CATSDAESLTGELFF	TGTGCCACCAGTGATGCTGAATCTCTCACCGGGGAGCTGTTTTTT
TRBV6-5	TRBJ2-7	-	-	CASSYRRDRYEQYF	TGTGCCAGCAGTTACAGGCGGGATCGCTACGAGCAGTACTTC
TRBV7-2	TRBJ2-5	-	-	CASSLIQGVETQYF	TGTGCCAGCAGCCTTATTCAAGGGGTAGAGACCCAGTACTTC
TRBV4-1	TRBJ2-1	-	-	CASSQVSWGAHEQFF	TGCGCCAGCAGCCAAGTAAGCTGGGGGGCACATGAGCAGTTCTTC
TRBV7-2	TRBJ2-1	TRBD2	-	CASSAGTSVMNEQFF	TGTGCCAGCAGCGCCGGGACTAGCGTTATGAATGAGCAGTTCTTC
TRBV2	TRBJ1-2	-	-	CASTWTEEGGYTF	TGTGCCAGCACGTGGACAGAGGAGGGGGGCTACACCTTC
TRBV27	TRBJ2-1	-	-	CASSLGSRYNEQFF	TGTGCCAGCAGTTTAGGTAGCCGTTACAATGAGCAGTTCTTC
TRBV7-9	TRBJ2-7	-	-	CASSLDNPYEQYF	TGTGCCAGCAGCTTAGACAACCCCTACGAGCAGTACTTC
TRBV27	TRBJ1-1	-	-	CASSLRADTEAFF	TGTGCCAGCAGTTTAAGGGCAGACACTGAAGCTTTCTTT
TRBV2	TRBJ2-6	-	-	CASRGSSGANVPTF	TGTGCCAGCAGGGGGTCCTCTGGGGCCAACGTCCCGACTTTC
TRBV7-9	TRBJ1-3	TRBD1	-	CASSFTGAGNTIYF	TGTGCCAGCAGCTTTACAGGGGCTGGAAACACCATATATTTT
TRBV14	TRBJ1-4	-	-	CASSRTATNEKLFF	TGTGCCAGCAGCCGGACGGCAACTAATGAAAAACTGTTTTTT
TRBV15	TRBJ1-1	-	few	CATSRDQVTEAFF	TGTGCCACCAGCAGAGATCAGGTCACTGAAGCTTTCTTT
TRBV30	TRBJ1-3	-	-	CAWSIQGFSGNTIYF	TGTGCCTGGAGTATCCAGGGCTTCTCTGGAAACACCATATATTTT
TRBV4-3	TRBJ2-3	-	-	CASSQAPGGGRAADTQYF	TGCGCCAGCAGCCAAGCACCAGGGGGCGGGAGGGCCGCGGATACGCAGTATTTT
TRBV29-1	TRBJ2-5	-	-	CSVEFTGGGETQYF	TGCAGCGTTGAATTCACCGGGGGCGGAGAGACCCAGTACTTC
TRBV27	TRBJ2-1	TRBD2	few	CASSLRLAGGALNEQFF	TGTGCCAGCAGTTTAAGGCTAGCGGGAGGAGCCCTCAATGAGCAGTTCTTC
TRBV27	TRBJ2-5	TRBD2	-	CASSFSSGSVGNQETQYF	TGTGCCAGCAGTTTCTCTAGCGGGAGTGTCGGTAACCAAGAGACCCAGTACTTC
TRBV6-5	TRBJ1-1	-	-	CASGSPGESTEAFF	TGTGCCAGCGGCTCCCCCGGAGAGAGCACTGAAGCTTTCTTT
TRBV28	TRBJ2-2	-	-	CASRTQPTGELFF	TGTGCCAGCAGAACCCAGCCCACCGGGGAGCTGTTTTTT
TRBV6-1	TRBJ2-1	-	-	CASSDRTQIDEQFF	TGTGCCAGCAGTGACCGGACCCAGATCGATGAGCAGTTCTTC
TRBV6-5	TRBJ2-1	TRBD2	few	CASSPTSATYNEQFF	TGTGCCAGCAGCCCAACTAGCGCCACCTACAATGAGCAGTTCTTC
TRBV4-3	TRBJ1-1	-	-	CASLRDEVEAFF	TGCGCCAGCCTTAGGGACGAAGTCGAAGCTTTCTTT
TRBV6-2/TRBV6-3	TRBJ1-4	-	-	CASSLTGLREKLFF	TGTGCCAGCAGCCTCACAGGGCTACGGGAAAAACTGTTTTTT
TRBV15	TRBJ2-3	TRBD2	-	CATSRDWTSGRTDTQYF	TGTGCCACCAGCAGAGATTGGACTAGCGGGCGCACAGATACGCAGTATTTT
TRBV29-1	TRBJ1-5	-	-	CSVAVEYSNQPQHF	TGCAGCGTTGCAGTGGAATATAGCAATCAGCCCCAGCATTTT
TRBV6-6	TRBJ2-2	TRBD1	few	CASSSDRVLAGELFF	TGTGCCAGCAGTTCCGACAGGGTGTTAGCCGGGGAGCTGTTTTTT
TRBV6-5	TRBJ2-1	-	-	CASSSPRSGGNEQFF	TGTGCCAGCAGTTCCCCTCGTAGTGGAGGGAATGAGCAGTTCTTC